The source of this T cell receptor (beta chain) is a study of shared clonotypes between healthy human individuals. Whole-study results and caveats: Among a handful of donors, about 4.6% of naive CD4 clonotypes were found in common. Clonotypes shared by all four donors outscored non-shared clonotypes in generation probability. Rarefaction demonstrated incomplete sorted-subset sequencing despite large depth.

Clones were sequenced by immunoSEQ multiplex PCR, and TCRdb holds only the in-frame ones, with some missing. Among about a million clones, around three quarters were seen once, and the ten largest hold roughly 0.83%. V lost 4 bases and J lost 0, with 12 bases in between. Germline CDR1 reads SGDLS; CDR2 reads YYNGEE. This CDR3 contains 15 residues. Of note for this clone: Its antigen is as yet unknown.

CD45RA-negative memory and CD45RA+ naive subsets were split from the CD4+ cells. The clonotype comes from a man aged 18-30 years in good health. Some clones in this sample may be carry-over from other donors' samples. Sequenced sample: memory CD4+ T cells from PBMCs. Subset indicated: CD45RA-negative fraction. The chain carries TRBV9 and TRBJ2-3, with D maybe TRBD2 (5 bases). As DNA, the CDR3 is TGTGCCAGCAGCCAAATACTAGGTAGCACAGATACGCAGTATTTT. Protein product: CASSQILGSTDTQYF.